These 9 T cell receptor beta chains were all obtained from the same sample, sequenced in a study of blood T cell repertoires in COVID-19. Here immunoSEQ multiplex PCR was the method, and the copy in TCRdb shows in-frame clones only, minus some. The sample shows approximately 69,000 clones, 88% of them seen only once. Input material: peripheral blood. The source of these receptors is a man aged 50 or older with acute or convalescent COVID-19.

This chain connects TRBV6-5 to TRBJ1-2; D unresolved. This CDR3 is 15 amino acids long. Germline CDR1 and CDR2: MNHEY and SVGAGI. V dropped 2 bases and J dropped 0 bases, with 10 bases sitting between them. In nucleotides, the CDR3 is TGTGCCAGCAGTTACAGCCTAGAAACTAACTATGGCTACACCTTC. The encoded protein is CASSYSLETNYGYTF.

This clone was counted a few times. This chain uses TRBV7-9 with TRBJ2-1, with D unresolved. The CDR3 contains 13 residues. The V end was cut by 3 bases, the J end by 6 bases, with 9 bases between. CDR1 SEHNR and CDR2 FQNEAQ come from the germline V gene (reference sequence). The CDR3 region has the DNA TGTGCCAGCAGCTTTCGAACTACCAATGAGCAGTTCTTC. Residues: CASSFRTTNEQFF.

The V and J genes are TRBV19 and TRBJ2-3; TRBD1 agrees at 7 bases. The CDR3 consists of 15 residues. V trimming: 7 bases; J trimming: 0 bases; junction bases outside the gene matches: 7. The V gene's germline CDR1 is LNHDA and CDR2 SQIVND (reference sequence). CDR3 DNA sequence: TGTGCCAGTAACCGGGACAGCCTTAGCACAGATACGCAGTATTTT. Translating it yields CASNRDSLSTDTQYF.

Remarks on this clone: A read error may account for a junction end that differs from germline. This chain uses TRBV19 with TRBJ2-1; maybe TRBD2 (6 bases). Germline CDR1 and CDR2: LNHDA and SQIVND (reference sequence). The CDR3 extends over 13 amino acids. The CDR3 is CASSIAVSNEQFF. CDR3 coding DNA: TGTGCCAGCAGTATAGCGGTTTCCAATGAGCAGTTCTTC.

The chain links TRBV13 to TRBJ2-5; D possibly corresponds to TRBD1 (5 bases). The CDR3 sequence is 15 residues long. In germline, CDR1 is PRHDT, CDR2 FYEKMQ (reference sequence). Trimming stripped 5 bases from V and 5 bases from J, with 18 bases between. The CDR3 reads CASSPSQGNGETQYF. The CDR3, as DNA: TGTGCCAGCAGCCCAAGCCAGGGAAATGGGGAGACCCAGTACTTC.

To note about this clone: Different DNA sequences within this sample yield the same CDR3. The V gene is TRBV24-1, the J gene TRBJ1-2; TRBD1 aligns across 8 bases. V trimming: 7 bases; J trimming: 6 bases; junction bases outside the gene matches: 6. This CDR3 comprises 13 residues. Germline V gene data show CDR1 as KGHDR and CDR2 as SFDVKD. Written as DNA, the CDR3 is TGTGCCACCAGCGATGACAGGGGTCATGGCTACACCTTC. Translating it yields CATSDDRGHGYTF.

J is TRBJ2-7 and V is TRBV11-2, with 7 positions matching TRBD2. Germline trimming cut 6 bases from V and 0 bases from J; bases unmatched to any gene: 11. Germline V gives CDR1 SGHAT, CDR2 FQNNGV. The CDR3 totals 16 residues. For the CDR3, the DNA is TGTGCCAGCAGTGACCCTTCCGGGGGGTTCTCCTACGAGCAGTACTTC. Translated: CASSDPSGGFSYEQYF.

CDR3 nucleotides: TGTGCCAGCAGCTTCTATGGGGGGCAAGAGACCCAGTACTTC. Protein sequence: CASSFYGGQETQYF. The chain has TRBV7-2 and TRBJ2-5; tentatively, D is TRBD2 (6 bases). CDR3 length: 14 residues. V was shortened by 3 bases and J by 2 bases, with 10 bases between the two germline ends. Germline V gene sequence: CDR1 SGHTA, CDR2 FQGNSA.

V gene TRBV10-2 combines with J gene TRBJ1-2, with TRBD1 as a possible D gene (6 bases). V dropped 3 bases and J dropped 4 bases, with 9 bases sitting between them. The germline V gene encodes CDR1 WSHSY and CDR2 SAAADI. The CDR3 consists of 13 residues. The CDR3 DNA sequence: TGCGCCAGCAGTGAACAGGGACCCTATGGCTACACCTTC. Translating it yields CASSEQGPYGYTF.